What follows are 3 T cell receptor beta chains derived from one specimen sequenced in a study of blood T cell repertoires in COVID-19. The assay was immunoSEQ multiplex PCR, and TCRdb's table has in-frame clones only and misses some. The data contain over 200,000 clones, less than 85% of them singletons. The sample was peripheral blood. These receptors were collected from a woman aged 70-85 years with active or convalescent COVID-19.

CDR3 bases: TGTGCCAGCAGTTTATGGACAGGGGATGGCTACACCTTC. This codes for CASSLWTGDGYTF. The V gene is TRBV27, the J gene TRBJ1-2; TRBD1 matches 9 bases. The germline V gene has CDR1 MNHEY and CDR2 SMNVEV (reference sequence). The CDR3 covers 13 residues. V dropped 1 base and J dropped 6; count of bases not matched to a gene: 0.

The chain combines TRBV6-5 with TRBJ1-2; a possible D gene is TRBD1 (6 bases). The CDR3 spans 14 residues. V lost 4 bases and J lost 7, with 16 bases in between. CDR1 MNHEY and CDR2 SVGAGI come from the germline V gene. CDR3 region: CASSSPGGPSGYTF. CDR3 DNA: TGTGCCAGCAGTTCCCCGGGGGGCCCGAGTGGCTACACCTTC.

Only one count was recorded for this clone. V usage is TRBV29-1 and J usage is TRBJ1-4; D gene ambiguous. The germline CDR1 and CDR2 sequences are SQVTM and ANQGSEA. With 4 bases removed from V and 7 bases from J, the gap between germline ends came to 16 bases. The CDR3 is 14 residues long. CDR3 nucleotide sequence: TGCAGCGTTGCTTATCAGGCCGTAAGTGAAAAACTGTTTTTT. It yields the protein CSVAYQAVSEKLFF.